This TCR beta chain stems from a study of blood T cell repertoires in COVID-19. Study context: Donors in the United States, Italy and Spain gave samples during acute or convalescent COVID-19. T cells, B-cell-depleted T cells, or PBMCs supplied cDNA or gDNA.

Seattle's cohort entered during active infection and was followed longitudinally. Data came from immunoSEQ multiplex PCR; TCRdb stores just in-frame clones and leaves some out. The sample holds nearly 200,000 clones, about 82% seen once. V trimming: 3 bases; J trimming: 6 bases; junction bases outside the gene matches: 5. Germline loops: CDR1 SGHRS, CDR2 YFSETQ. CDR3 length: 14 amino acids. The chain uses TRBV5-1 and TRBJ1-1; 10 bases align to TRBD1. Sample: peripheral blood. The sequence was collected from a man aged 60-69 years with COVID-19, enrolled during active disease. The CDR3 region is CASSWDRGGAEAFF. DNA of the CDR3: TGCGCCAGCAGCTGGGACAGGGGAGGAGCTGAAGCTTTCTTT.